Listed below are T cell receptor beta chains from one sample, sequenced in a study of pediatric ulcerative colitis. TCRdb keeps only in-frame clones here, not all; method: immunoSEQ multiplex PCR. This table holds roughly 45,000 clones, 60% to 85% found once. Sequencing used gut tissue. All receptors come from a girl aged 5 to 17 with moderate ulcerative colitis. The CDR3 runs from the conserved cysteine through the conserved F or W. D genes are given only for firm matches. The size of a clone is reported for some rows only, either as once, few or many, or as a class for expanded clones.

CDR3nt: TGCGCCAGCAGCGGAAACAGTGCAACTAATGAAAAACTGTTTTTT; CDR3aa: CASSGNSATNEKLFF; abundance: few; d_gene: -; j_gene: TRBJ1-4; v_gene: TRBV5-1
CDR3nt: TGCAGCGTTGAAGTCAGGGGGGATTCGACTGAAGCTTTCTTT; CDR3aa: CSVEVRGDSTEAFF; abundance: -; d_gene: TRBD1; j_gene: TRBJ1-1; v_gene: TRBV29-1
CDR3nt: TGTGCCAGCAGCTTTGGGGTAAGGACTGAAGCTTTCTTT; CDR3aa: CASSFGVRTEAFF; abundance: -; d_gene: -; j_gene: TRBJ1-1; v_gene: TRBV7-9
CDR3nt: TGTGCCAGCAGCTACGGGCAGAACCGCTATGGCTACACCTTC; CDR3aa: CASSYGQNRYGYTF; abundance: -; d_gene: -; j_gene: TRBJ1-2; v_gene: TRBV6-5
CDR3nt: TGTGCCAGCAGTCCGCGACTAGCGGCCTACGAGCAGTACTTC; CDR3aa: CASSPRLAAYEQYF; abundance: -; d_gene: TRBD2; j_gene: TRBJ2-7; v_gene: TRBV27
CDR3nt: TGTGCCAGCGTCCTTTTGGGGGAGCTGTTTTTT; CDR3aa: CASVLLGELFF; abundance: -; d_gene: -; j_gene: TRBJ2-2; v_gene: TRBV11-2
CDR3nt: TGTGCCAGCAGCGAAGGACTAGCGGGTGCAGATACGCAGTATTTT; CDR3aa: CASSEGLAGADTQYF; abundance: -; d_gene: TRBD2; j_gene: TRBJ2-3; v_gene: TRBV7-7
CDR3nt: TGTGCCAGCAGTTTCGGGACAGGGGGCGCGAGGTCACCCCTCCACTTT; CDR3aa: CASSFGTGGARSPLHF; abundance: -; d_gene: TRBD1; j_gene: TRBJ1-6; v_gene: TRBV27
CDR3nt: TGTGCCAGCAGTTTCAGTGACAGCTCCTACGAGCAGTACTTC; CDR3aa: CASSFSDSSYEQYF; abundance: -; d_gene: -; j_gene: TRBJ2-7; v_gene: TRBV27
CDR3nt: TGTGCTAGTGGTTTGGGGACAGGGAGGGTTAGTTCACCCCTCCACTTT; CDR3aa: CASGLGTGRVSSPLHF; abundance: -; d_gene: TRBD1; j_gene: TRBJ1-6; v_gene: TRBV12-5
CDR3nt: TGTGCCAGCAGTCGTACAGGGAGGCGGGGTAACACTGAAGCTTTCTTT; CDR3aa: CASSRTGRRGNTEAFF; abundance: -; d_gene: -; j_gene: TRBJ1-1; v_gene: TRBV7-2
CDR3nt: TGTGCCAGCAGCCAATCTGGTGGCATTACTGAAGCTTTCTTT; CDR3aa: CASSQSGGITEAFF; abundance: -; d_gene: -; j_gene: TRBJ1-1; v_gene: TRBV16
CDR3nt: TGTGCCAGCTCGGGGAGCGGACCACAAGAGACCCAGTACTTC; CDR3aa: CASSGSGPQETQYF; abundance: -; d_gene: -; j_gene: TRBJ2-5; v_gene: TRBV2
CDR3nt: TGTGCCAGCAGCTATGCAGGGACAGGGAATCAGCCCCAGCATTTT; CDR3aa: CASSYAGTGNQPQHF; abundance: -; d_gene: TRBD1; j_gene: TRBJ1-5; v_gene: TRBV7-2
CDR3nt: TGTGCCACCACAGTTATATATGTGACCCAGTACTTC; CDR3aa: CATTVIYVTQYF; abundance: -; d_gene: -; j_gene: TRBJ2-5; v_gene: TRBV2
CDR3nt: TGTGCCTGGAGATACCCCGGGGAAGCTTTCTTT; CDR3aa: CAWRYPGEAFF; abundance: -; d_gene: -; j_gene: TRBJ1-1; v_gene: TRBV30
CDR3nt: TGTGCCATCAGTGTAAGAGAGGAGAGTTACCCAGAAAAACTGTTTTTT; CDR3aa: CAISVREESYPEKLFF; abundance: few; d_gene: -; j_gene: TRBJ1-4; v_gene: TRBV10-3
CDR3nt: TGTGCCAGCAGTTTGACCACAGATACGCAGTATTTT; CDR3aa: CASSLTTDTQYF; abundance: once; d_gene: -; j_gene: TRBJ2-3; v_gene: TRBV28
CDR3nt: TGTGCCAGCAGTAAGTCTCCAACCGAAGGGACTAGCGGGAGTATTCATCTCATGGATACGCAGTATTTT; CDR3aa: CASSKSPTEGTSGSIHLMDTQYF; abundance: -; d_gene: TRBD2; j_gene: TRBJ2-3; v_gene: TRBV28
CDR3nt: TGTGCCACCAGCAGAGATCTTGGGTGGCAGCCCCAGCATTTT; CDR3aa: CATSRDLGWQPQHF; abundance: -; d_gene: -; j_gene: TRBJ1-5; v_gene: TRBV15
CDR3nt: TGCGCCAGCAGCCAACCGGCCACGGTCGCGGGATTTGAGCAGTTCTTC; CDR3aa: CASSQPATVAGFEQFF; abundance: -; d_gene: -; j_gene: TRBJ2-1; v_gene: TRBV4-1
CDR3nt: TGTGCCAGCAGCCCAACAGGAGTCTATGGCTACACCTTC; CDR3aa: CASSPTGVYGYTF; abundance: -; d_gene: -; j_gene: TRBJ1-2; v_gene: TRBV6-1
CDR3nt: TGCGCCAGCAGCTTGGCCGGGGGGCCCGGAAACACCATATATTTT; CDR3aa: CASSLAGGPGNTIYF; abundance: -; d_gene: -; j_gene: TRBJ1-3; v_gene: TRBV5-1
CDR3nt: TGCAGCGTTGAAATCTATGGGACAGGGGACGAGCAGTACTTC; CDR3aa: CSVEIYGTGDEQYF; abundance: -; d_gene: TRBD1; j_gene: TRBJ2-7; v_gene: TRBV29-1
CDR3nt: TGCGCCAGCGGACAATTCTCCTACGAGCAGTACTTC; CDR3aa: CASGQFSYEQYF; abundance: few; d_gene: -; j_gene: TRBJ2-7; v_gene: TRBV10-1
CDR3nt: TGTGCCTGGGTCCGGGACAGGGGTTCACCCCTCCACTTT; CDR3aa: CAWVRDRGSPLHF; abundance: -; d_gene: TRBD1; j_gene: TRBJ1-6; v_gene: TRBV30